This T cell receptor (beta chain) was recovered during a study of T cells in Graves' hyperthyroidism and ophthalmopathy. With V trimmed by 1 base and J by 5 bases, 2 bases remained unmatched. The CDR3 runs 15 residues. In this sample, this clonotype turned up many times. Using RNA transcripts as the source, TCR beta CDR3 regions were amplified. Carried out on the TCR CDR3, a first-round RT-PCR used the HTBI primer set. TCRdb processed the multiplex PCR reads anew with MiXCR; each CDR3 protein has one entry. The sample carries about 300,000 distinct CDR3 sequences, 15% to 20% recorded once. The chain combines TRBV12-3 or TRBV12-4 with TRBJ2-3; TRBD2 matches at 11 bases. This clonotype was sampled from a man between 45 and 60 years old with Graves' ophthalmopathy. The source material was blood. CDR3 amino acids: CASSLGGTSGDTQYF. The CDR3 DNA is TGTGCCAGCAGTTTAGGTGGGACTAGCGGAGATACGCAGTATTTT.